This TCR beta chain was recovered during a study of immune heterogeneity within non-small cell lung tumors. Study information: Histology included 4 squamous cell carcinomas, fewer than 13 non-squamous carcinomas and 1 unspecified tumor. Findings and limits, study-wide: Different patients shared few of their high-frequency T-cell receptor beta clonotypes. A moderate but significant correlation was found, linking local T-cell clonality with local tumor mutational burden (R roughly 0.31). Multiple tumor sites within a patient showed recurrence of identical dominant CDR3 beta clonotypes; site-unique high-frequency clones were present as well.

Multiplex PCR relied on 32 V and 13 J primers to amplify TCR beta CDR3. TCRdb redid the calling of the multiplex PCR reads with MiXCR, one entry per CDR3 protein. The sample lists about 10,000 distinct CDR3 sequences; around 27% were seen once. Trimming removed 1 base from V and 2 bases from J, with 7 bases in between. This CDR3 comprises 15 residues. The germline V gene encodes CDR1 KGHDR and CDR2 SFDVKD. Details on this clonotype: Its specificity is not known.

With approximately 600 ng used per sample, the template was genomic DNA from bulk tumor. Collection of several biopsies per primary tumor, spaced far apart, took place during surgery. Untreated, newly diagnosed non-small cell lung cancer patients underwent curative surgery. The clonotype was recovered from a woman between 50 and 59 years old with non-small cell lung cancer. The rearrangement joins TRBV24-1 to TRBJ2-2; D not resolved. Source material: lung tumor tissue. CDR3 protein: CATSDFRQNTGELFF. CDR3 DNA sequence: TGTGCCACCAGTGATTTCAGGCAAAACACCGGGGAGCTGTTTTTT.